This T cell receptor (beta chain) was retrieved from a study of blood T cell repertoires in COVID-19. Study details: T cells, B-cell-depleted T cells, or PBMCs provided the cDNA or gDNA that served as material.

Assignments of participants to cohorts depended upon their own reported clinical history. Recovered participants had two consecutive negative NP/OP PCR tests, healthcare professional clearance, or symptom resolution. Per the authors' pipeline: Amplification of reference gene primers provided the estimated nucleated cell counts. Repertoires were generated with immunoSEQ multiplex PCR, while TCRdb's copy carries only in-frame clones and drops some. V, J and clone size are those of that table, while D and trimming were read from the DNA. Among around 200,000 clones listed, 75% to 90% were seen once. Germline V gene data show CDR1 as WSHSY and CDR2 as SAAADI. Losses at the gene ends were 3 bases for V and 2 bases for J; bases not matched to a gene: 13. The CDR3 loop spans 18 amino acids.

The clonotype comes from a man aged 35-49 years who had recovered from COVID-19. The chain recombines TRBV10-2 with TRBJ2-3; 8 bases match TRBD2. The sequenced material came from PBMCs or T cells enriched from blood (not recorded which). The CDR3 is CASSDFGLANFYTDTQYF. Here the CDR3 DNA reads TGCGCCAGCAGTGATTTCGGACTAGCCAACTTTTACACAGATACGCAGTATTTT.